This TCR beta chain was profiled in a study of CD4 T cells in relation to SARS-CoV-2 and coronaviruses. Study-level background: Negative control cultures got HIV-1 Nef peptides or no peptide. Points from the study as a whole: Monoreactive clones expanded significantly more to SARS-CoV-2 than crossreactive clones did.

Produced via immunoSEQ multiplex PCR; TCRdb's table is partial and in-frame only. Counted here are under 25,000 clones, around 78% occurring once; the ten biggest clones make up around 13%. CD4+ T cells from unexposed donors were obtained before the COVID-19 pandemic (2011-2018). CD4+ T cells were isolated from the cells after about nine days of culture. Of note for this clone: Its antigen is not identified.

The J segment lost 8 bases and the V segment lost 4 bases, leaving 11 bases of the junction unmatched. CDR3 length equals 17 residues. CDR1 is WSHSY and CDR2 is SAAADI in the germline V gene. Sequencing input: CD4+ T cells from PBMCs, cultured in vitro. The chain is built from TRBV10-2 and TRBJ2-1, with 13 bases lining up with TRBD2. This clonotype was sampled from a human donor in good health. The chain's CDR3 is CASSGILLAGGLDEQFF. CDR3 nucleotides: TGCGCCAGCAGTGGAATCCTACTAGCGGGAGGGTTGGATGAGCAGTTCTTC.